Below, 26 T cell receptor beta chains from the same sample are listed, as sequenced in a study of PD-1 blockade in classical Hodgkin lymphoma. The table came from immunoSEQ multiplex PCR; TCRdb's copy has only in-frame clones and leaves some out. This sample yields about 93,000 clones, of which over 75% are seen a single time; 9.4% belongs to the top ten. As for time point: cycle 4 day 1 (C4D1), after more than five weeks of nivolumab. Every one of the patients relapsed after autologous stem cell transplantation (brentuximab vedotin exposure was variable). This material consisted of peripheral blood mononuclear cells (PBMCs), taken before the fourth cycle of nivolumab. All receptors come from a human donor with classical Hodgkin lymphoma.

V and J are TRBV6-6 and TRBJ2-7; no firm D call. With 0 bases removed from V and 3 bases from J, the gap between germline ends came to 9 bases. The CDR3 spans 14 residues. Germline values: CDR1 MNHNY, CDR2 SVGAGI (reference sequence). The CDR3 sequence is CASSYSSTIYEQYF. The CDR3 region has the DNA TGTGCCAGCAGTTACTCGAGTACTATCTACGAGCAGTACTTC.

V and J are TRBV28 and TRBJ1-3, with 7 bases aligning to TRBD1. CDR1 is MDHEN and CDR2 is SYDVKM in the germline V gene. The CDR3 has 15 residues. Losses at the gene ends were 6 bases for V and 4 bases for J; bases not matched to a gene: 9. CDR3 coding DNA: TGTGCCAGCAGGCCACAGGGGATGGCAGGAAACACCATATATTTT. Translation gives CASRPQGMAGNTIYF.

On this clone: An end of the junction does not agree with germline; a read error may underlie this. The V and J genes are TRBV7-7 and TRBJ2-5; 10 bases are shared with TRBD2. The CDR3 loop spans 17 amino acids. Germline V gene data show CDR1 as SSHAT and CDR2 as FNYEAQ (reference sequence). The DNA for the CDR3 is TGTGCTAGCAGCTTAGTGGCTAGCGGGGGACTGGGGGAGACCCAGTACTTC. Its translation: CASSLVASGGLGETQYF. Full variable domain (remainder filled in from reference TRBV7-7 and TRBJ2-5): GAGVSQSPRYKVTKRGQDVTLRCDPISSHATLYWYQQALGQGPEFLTYFNYEAQPDKSGLPSDRFSAERPEGSISTLTIQRTEQRDSAMYRCASSLVASGGLGETQYFGPGTRLLVL.

The chain joins TRBV6-5 to TRBJ2-7; 7 nucleotides align to TRBD2. CDR1 and CDR2 from the germline V gene are MNHEY and SVGAGI. The CDR3 is made up of 15 amino acids. V shed 6 bases, J shed 0 bases, and the junction held 8 bases outside the gene matches. CDR3 amino acids: CASSPLAVLSYEQYF. Here the CDR3 DNA reads TGTGCCAGCAGCCCTCTAGCGGTCCTCTCCTACGAGCAGTACTTC.

V gene TRBV5-6 combines with J gene TRBJ2-4; no clear D gene. The V end was cut by 2 bases, the J end by 4 bases, with 10 bases between. This CDR3 is built from 14 residues. Germline values: CDR1 SGHDT, CDR2 YYEEEE. The CDR3 DNA reads TGTGCCAGCAGCTTCAGTCAGGTTAAAAACATTCAGTACTTC. The encoded protein is CASSFSQVKNIQYF.

Concerning this clone itself: The sample holds other DNA sequences that translate to the same CDR3. This chain connects TRBV11-3 to TRBJ2-5; no reliable D call. The CDR3 is made up of 13 amino acids. The germline V and J ends were trimmed by 0 bases and 1 base, with 3 bases remaining between them. The germline V gene has CDR1 SGHNT and CDR2 YENEEA. The CDR3 DNA follows: TGTGCCAGCAGCTTAGACCGCCAAGAGACCCAGTACTTC. Amino acid sequence: CASSLDRQETQYF.

The chain combines TRBV13 with TRBJ2-2; D call uncertain. The CDR3 has 15 residues. Germline-derived CDR1 and CDR2 are PRHDT and FYEKMQ (reference sequence). Trimming left V 2 bases short and J 6 bases short, with 13 bases between. CDR3 sequence (DNA): TGTGCCAGCAGCTTACAGAGACTCATCGCCGGGGAGCTGTTTTTT. This gives the protein CASSLQRLIAGELFF.

This sequence joins TRBV6-5 and TRBJ2-7, with D uncertain. V lost 0 bases and J lost 6, with 9 bases in between. CDR3 size: 13 residues. The V gene's germline CDR1 is MNHEY and CDR2 SVGAGI. This chain's CDR3 is CASSYSVVGEQYF. In nucleotides, the CDR3 is TGTGCCAGCAGTTACTCGGTGGTCGGCGAGCAGTACTTC.

The rearrangement joins TRBV5-4 to TRBJ2-4, with a tentative D call TRBD2 (5 bases). The V end lost 0 bases, the J end lost 7 bases, and 11 bases lay between the germline ends. Germline V CDR1 and CDR2: SGHNT, YYREEE (reference sequence). The CDR3 consists of 14 residues. The CDR3: CASSLGGPANIQYF. The CDR3 DNA is TGTGCCAGCAGCTTGGGAGGGCCTGCGAACATTCAGTACTTC. Based on the CDR3 plus reference TRBV5-4 and TRBJ2-4, the full variable domain is ETGVTQSPTHLIKTRGQQVTLRCSSQSGHNTVSWYQQALGQGPQFIFQYYREEENGRGNFPPRFSGLQFPNYSSELNVNALELDDSALYLCASSLGGPANIQYFGAGTRLSVL.

This clone came up many times. The CDR3 region is CASSLGTSNQPQHF. The CDR3 nucleotides are TGTGCCAGCAGCCTTGGGACTTCCAATCAGCCCCAGCATTTT. The chain couples TRBV9 to TRBJ1-5, with D possibly TRBD1 on 5 matching bases. V shed 4 bases and J shed 3 bases, with 11 bases lying between them. Germline assignment: CDR1 SGDLS and CDR2 YYNGEE. The CDR3 consists of 14 residues.

The rearrangement links TRBV7-2 to TRBJ2-1; D call uncertain. CDR1 and CDR2 from the germline V gene are SGHTA and FQGNSA. The CDR3 consists of 13 residues. Trimming left V 5 bases short and J 3 bases short, with 8 bases between. CDR3 in amino acids: CASSKGLYNEQFF. For the CDR3, the DNA is TGTGCCAGCAGCAAGGGCCTCTACAATGAGCAGTTCTTC.

This chain connects TRBV7-9 to TRBJ2-4; 9 bases fit TRBD1. Per the germline V gene, CDR1 is SEHNR and CDR2 is FQNEAQ (reference sequence). V trimming: 8 bases; J trimming: 1 base; junction bases outside the gene matches: 3. There are 14 residues in the CDR3. As DNA, the CDR3 is TGTGCCAGCGGGGACAGGGTGGCCAAAAACATTCAGTACTTC. Protein sequence: CASGDRVAKNIQYF.

The chain recombines TRBV5-8 with TRBJ1-1; tentative D call: TRBD1 (5 bases). CDR3 length: 14 amino acids. V lost 2 bases, J lost 1 base, and 9 bases lay in between. Germline CDR1 is SGHTS and CDR2 is YDEGEE. CDR3 sequence: CASSLTGSNTEAFF. The CDR3 DNA reads as TGTGCCAGCAGCTTAACAGGTTCGAACACTGAAGCTTTCTTT. Drawing the rest from reference TRBV5-8 and TRBJ1-1, the complete variable domain is EAGVTQSPTHLIKTRGQQATLRCSPISGHTSVYWYQQALGLGLQFLLWYDEGEERNRGNFPPRFSGRQFPNYSSELNVNALELEDSALYLCASSLTGSNTEAFFGQGTRLTVV.

This sequence joins TRBV6-6 and TRBJ2-5; D uncertain. CDR3 length equals 14 residues. The V gene's germline CDR1 is MNHNY and CDR2 SVGAGI (reference sequence). Trimming removed 2 bases at V and 4 bases at J, with 11 bases between. In DNA, the CDR3 is TGTGCCAGCAGTTACGATGTAGCCTCAGAGACCCAGTACTTC. Its protein product is CASSYDVASETQYF.

This chain joins TRBV7-9 and TRBJ1-3; D gene uncertain. The ends were cut back, 2 bases at V and 0 bases at J, with 17 bases in the middle. The CDR3 covers 18 residues. Germline V lookup: CDR1 SEHNR, CDR2 FQNEAQ (reference sequence). The CDR3 loop is CASSLNPPRMNSGNTIYF. CDR3 DNA: TGTGCCAGCAGCTTAAACCCGCCTCGGATGAACTCTGGAAACACCATATATTTT.

J is TRBJ2-4 and V is TRBV28; 8 bases are a match to TRBD1. This CDR3 has 15 residues. The V segment lost 6 bases and the J segment 2 bases; nucleotides outside the gene matches: 6. Germline V gene data show CDR1 as MDHEN and CDR2 as SYDVKM. CDR3: CASSPGGQTKNIQYF. CDR3 nucleotides: TGTGCCAGCAGCCCAGGGGGCCAAACCAAAAACATTCAGTACTTC. Together with reference TRBV28 and TRBJ2-4, the CDR3 gives the full variable domain: DVKVTQSSRYLVKRTGEKVFLECVQDMDHENMFWYRQDPGLGLRLIYFSYDVKMKEKGDIPEGYSVSREKKERFSLILESASTNQTSMYLCASSPGGQTKNIQYFGAGTRLSVL.

V is TRBV18 and J is TRBJ2-1, with D uncertain. Looked up from germline, CDR1 is KGHSH and CDR2 is LQKENI. The CDR3 is made up of 15 amino acids. V lost 1 base and J lost 0, with 7 bases in between. In DNA form, the CDR3 reads TGTGCCAGCTCACCACTCCAAATCTCCTACAATGAGCAGTTCTTC. Translating gives CASSPLQISYNEQFF.

The chain recombines TRBV7-2 with TRBJ1-1, with a tentative D call TRBD1 (6 bases). The CDR3 runs 14 residues. Germline V lookup: CDR1 SGHTA, CDR2 FQGNSA. Trimming stripped 2 bases from V and 0 bases from J, with 7 bases between. The CDR3 protein is CASSLWGLNTEAFF. The DNA for the CDR3 is TGTGCCAGCAGCTTATGGGGGCTGAACACTGAAGCTTTCTTT. The whole variable domain, remainder taken from reference TRBV7-2 and TRBJ1-1, is GAGVSQSPSNKVTEKGKDVELRCDPISGHTALYWYRQSLGQGLEFLIYFQGNSAPDKSGLPSDRFSAERTGGSVSTLTIQRTQQEDSAVYLCASSLWGLNTEAFFGQGTRLTVV.

CDR3 protein: CASSIELIETQYF. CDR3 in DNA: TGTGCCAGTAGTATCGAGCTGATAGAGACCCAGTACTTC. The chain joins TRBV19 to TRBJ2-5; no definite D call. Trimming removed 3 bases from V and 4 bases from J, with 9 bases in between. The CDR3 loop spans 13 amino acids. CDR1 LNHDA and CDR2 SQIVND come from the germline V gene (reference sequence).

The rearrangement links TRBV28 to TRBJ1-4; D is possibly TRBD1 (5 bases). Germline-derived CDR1 and CDR2 are MDHEN and SYDVKM. There are 15 residues in the CDR3. V was cut by 6 bases and J by 5 bases, with 16 bases left in between. CDR3 bases: TGTGCCAGCAGCCCCTCGGGGCAGGCAAATGAAAAACTGTTTTTT. This encodes CASSPSGQANEKLFF.

In nucleotides, the CDR3 is TGTGCCAGCAGCTTTTTCGAGACACTCAGTTCTGGAAACACCATATATTTT. Its protein is CASSFFETLSSGNTIYF. This chain links TRBV5-6 with TRBJ1-3; D is ambiguous. The ends were cut back, 2 bases at V and 1 base at J, with 16 bases in the middle. This CDR3 region has 17 residues. Germline V CDR1 and CDR2: SGHDT, YYEEEE.

The rearrangement joins TRBV19 to TRBJ2-2; D remains unclear. V shed 3 bases and J shed 3 bases, with 14 bases lying between them. Germline assignment: CDR1 LNHDA and CDR2 SQIVND (reference sequence). This CDR3 is built from 16 residues. DNA for the CDR3: TGTGCCAGTAGTATCCGACGGGCTTCGGACACCGGGGAGCTGTTTTTT. Amino acids: CASSIRRASDTGELFF.

V usage is TRBV19 and J usage is TRBJ1-5, with a possible D match to TRBD1 (5 bases). The CDR3 spans 17 residues. The germline gives CDR1 LNHDA, CDR2 SQIVND (reference sequence). Trimming removed 3 bases from V and 0 bases from J, with 15 bases in between. CDR3 coding DNA: TGTGCCAGTAGTATCCAAGACAGACCCTATAGCAATCAGCCCCAGCATTTT. Its translation: CASSIQDRPYSNQPQHF.

This chain joins TRBV5-1 and TRBJ2-3; D remains unclear. Between the trimmed V and J ends, which lost 0 bases and 0 bases, there was a span of 8 bases. The CDR3 runs 15 residues. The V gene's germline CDR1 is SGHRS and CDR2 YFSETQ. Here the CDR3 reads CASSLALRSTDTQYF. The CDR3 DNA reads TGCGCCAGCAGCTTGGCCTTACGAAGCACAGATACGCAGTATTTT.

This clone was counted a single time. The chain couples TRBV10-3 to TRBJ1-2, with 7 bases fitting TRBD1. The CDR3 runs 15 residues. From germline, CDR1 is ENHRY and CDR2 SYGVKD. Trimming took 3 bases from V and 4 from J; bases not matched to a gene: 8. CDR3 DNA: TGTGCCATCAGTGACCCTGACAGGGTCGCCTATGGCTACACCTTC. It yields the protein CAISDPDRVAYGYTF.

V and J are TRBV19 and TRBJ1-5; D is unresolved. V lost 5 bases and J lost 4, with 15 bases in between. Germline values: CDR1 LNHDA, CDR2 SQIVND (reference sequence). The CDR3 is 15 amino acids. The CDR3 DNA sequence: TGTGCCAGTAGTTTAACTGGTAGTTTTAATCAGCCCCAGCATTTT. Encoded protein: CASSLTGSFNQPQHF.